The 12 T cell receptor beta chains reported below all come from one sample, sequenced in a study of T cell changes during pregnancy in multiple sclerosis. TCRdb's copy holds only in-frame clones and misses some; the assay was immunoSEQ multiplex PCR. In the table there are 90,000 to 100,000 clones, just under 95% of which are singletons. Here the sequenced sample was peripheral blood, taken in the first trimester of pregnancy. The receptors derive from a female donor with multiple sclerosis, enrolled in a pregnancy study.

J is TRBJ2-1 and V is TRBV4-2; 11 nucleotides agree with TRBD2. CDR1 is LGHNA and CDR2 is YNFKEQ in the germline V gene. The junction had 14 bases not matched to a gene; V was cut back by 4 bases and J by 6 bases. The CDR3 is made up of 18 amino acids. CDR3 loop: CASSPRVLAGGLRNEQFF. CDR3 bases: TGTGCCAGCAGCCCGAGAGTATTAGCGGGGGGGCTCCGCAATGAGCAGTTCTTC.

In DNA form, the CDR3 reads TGCGCCAGCAGCTTGTGGGGGCCGGGACAGGGTGAATGGGAAAAACTGTTTTTT. Its protein is CASSLWGPGQGEWEKLFF. This chain joins TRBV5-1 and TRBJ1-4, with TRBD1 matching 9 bases. The germline CDR1 and CDR2 sequences are SGHRS and YFSETQ. The CDR3 length is 18 residues. V was pared by 1 base and J by 8 bases, with 15 bases of the junction left unmatched.

The chain employs TRBV27 and TRBJ2-1; 9 bases align to TRBD2. Germline V gene data show CDR1 as MNHEY and CDR2 as SMNVEV (reference sequence). The CDR3 consists of 16 residues. Trimming removed 5 bases from V and 3 bases from J; junction bases left unmatched: 8. The CDR3 protein is CASSTEAGGIYNEQFF. The CDR3 DNA reads as TGTGCCAGCAGTACTGAAGCGGGGGGCATCTACAATGAGCAGTTCTTC.

The chain recombines TRBV11-1 with TRBJ2-1, with 12 bases fitting TRBD2. Losses at the gene ends were 5 bases for V and 8 bases for J; bases not matched to a gene: 10. There are 16 residues in the CDR3. Germline assignment: CDR1 SGHAT and CDR2 FQDESV (reference sequence). CDR3 in amino acids: CASSPTSGGTEDEQFF. As DNA, the CDR3 is TGTGCCAGCAGCCCGACTAGCGGGGGAACAGAGGATGAGCAGTTCTTC.

The gene calls are TRBV7-8 and TRBJ2-5, with 9 bases that match TRBD2. With 1 base clipped from V and 5 bases from J, the junction kept 14 bases outside the gene matches. Germline CDR1 and CDR2: SGHVS and FQNEAQ. This CDR3 spans 18 amino acids. The CDR3 is CASSLGFVGSGRWETQYF. The CDR3 nucleotides are TGTGCCAGCAGCTTAGGCTTTGTGGGTAGCGGGAGATGGGAGACCCAGTACTTC. Complete variable domain (other parts from reference TRBV7-8 and TRBJ2-5): GAGVSQSPRYKVAKRGQDVALRCDPISGHVSLFWYQQALGQGPEFLTYFQNEAQLDKSGLPSDRFFAERPEGSVSTLKIQRTQQEDSAVYLCASSLGFVGSGRWETQYFGPGTRLLVL.

This chain uses TRBV7-2 with TRBJ1-6; D gene ambiguous. CDR3 length equals 15 residues. The V and J ends lost 0 bases and 9 bases respectively, with 12 bases between them. Germline V CDR1 and CDR2: SGHTA, FQGNSA. Written as DNA, the CDR3 is TGTGCCAGCAGCTTAGCGAGGCACCTAGCTTCACCCCTCCACTTT. It specifies CASSLARHLASPLHF.

This chain connects TRBV5-1 to TRBJ2-1; TRBD1 matches at 11 bases. Per the germline V gene, CDR1 is SGHRS and CDR2 is YFSETQ. This CDR3 region has 15 residues. The J segment lost 4 bases and the V segment lost 3 bases, leaving 3 bases of the junction unmatched. The CDR3 loop is CASSSRDRGYNEQFF. CDR3 DNA: TGCGCCAGCAGCTCCCGGGACAGGGGGTACAATGAGCAGTTCTTC.

J is TRBJ1-3 and V is TRBV5-4; no reliable D call. V dropped 4 bases and J dropped 0 bases, with 8 bases sitting between them. This CDR3 comprises 14 residues. The V gene's germline CDR1 is SGHNT and CDR2 YYREEE (reference sequence). The CDR3 spells CASSPDNSGNTIYF. The CDR3 coding sequence is TGTGCCAGCAGCCCTGACAACTCTGGAAACACCATATATTTT.

The chain links TRBV7-9 to TRBJ1-2, with TRBD1 identical over 8 bases. Losses at the gene ends were 5 bases for V and 2 bases for J; bases not matched to a gene: 7. This CDR3 region has 15 residues. The germline gives CDR1 SEHNR, CDR2 FQNEAQ (reference sequence). The chain's CDR3 is CASSVRGRRNYGYTF. CDR3 bases: TGTGCCAGCAGCGTCAGGGGGCGCCGGAACTATGGCTACACCTTC. Combining the CDR3 with reference TRBV7-9 and TRBJ1-2 gives the whole variable domain DTGVSQNPRHKITKRGQNVTFRCDPISEHNRLYWYRQTLGQGPEFLTYFQNEAQLEKSRLLSDRFSAERPKGSFSTLEIQRTEQGDSAMYLCASSVRGRRNYGYTFGSGTRLTVV.

Here the CDR3 reads CASSFVGAQVAFF. In DNA form, the CDR3 reads TGTGCCAGCAGTTTCGTTGGGGCCCAAGTAGCTTTCTTT. The V call is TRBV28, the J call TRBJ1-1; D might be TRBD1 (5 bases). Trimming removed 3 bases from V and 10 bases from J, with 15 bases in between. CDR1 is MDHEN and CDR2 is SYDVKM in the germline V gene. This CDR3 contains 13 residues.

Only a few counts were recorded for this clone. This sequence joins TRBV4-2 and TRBJ1-1; D is possibly TRBD1 (6 bases). CDR3 length: 14 residues. Germline V CDR1 and CDR2: LGHNA, YNFKEQ. V lost 0 bases to trimming and J lost 5 bases, with 10 bases between them. DNA for the CDR3: TGTGCCAGCAGCCAAGAAGGCCAGGGGACTGAAGCTTTCTTT. Protein sequence: CASSQEGQGTEAFF.

The rearrangement uses TRBV2 and TRBJ2-2; weak D call: TRBD2 (6 bases). The CDR3 runs 13 residues. V lost 6 bases and J 6 bases, leaving 11 bases between the germline ends. Germline V gene data show CDR1 as SNHLY and CDR2 as FYNNEI. For the CDR3, the DNA is TGTGCCAGCAGCAGAGGCGGGGCCGGGGAGCTGTTTTTT. The encoded protein is CASSRGGAGELFF. The full variable domain, in which reference TRBV2 and TRBJ2-2 provide the parts outside the CDR3, is EPEVTQTPSHQVTQMGQEVILRCVPISNHLYFYWYRQILGQKVEFLVSFYNNEISEKSEIFDDQFSVERPDGSNFTLKIRSTKLEDSAMYFCASSRGGAGELFFGEGSRLTVL.